The entry below describes one T cell receptor beta chain. Its antigen is not identified. The sample is drawn from a study of PD-1 blockade in classical Hodgkin lymphoma. Overall study context: Patients were infused with nivolumab 3 mg/kg every 2 weeks. Regarding the study as a whole: Prior therapy or disease activity may underlie the repertoire differences, whose causes remain undefined. The study found that TCR diversity rose significantly by C4D1 in CD4+ but not CD8+ cells.

Relapse was seen in all patients after autologous stem cell transplantation, and brentuximab vedotin exposure was variable. From germline, CDR1 is SGHRS and CDR2 YFSETQ. This CDR3 is 13 amino acids long. V shed 0 bases and J shed 6 bases, with 10 bases lying between them. The repertoire was sequenced with immunoSEQ multiplex PCR; TCRdb's copy has only in-frame clones and lacks some. The sample lists some 96,000 clones; roughly 79% were seen once. This chain joins TRBV5-1 and TRBJ2-7; D might be TRBD1 (6 bases). Material: peripheral blood mononuclear cells (PBMCs), obtained before the second cycle of nivolumab. The source is a human donor with classical Hodgkin lymphoma. CDR3 sequence: CASSLDRAIEQYF. The DNA of the CDR3 is TGCGCCAGCAGCTTGGACAGGGCAATCGAGCAGTACTTC.